The rows below give T cell receptor beta chains drawn from one sample of a study of molecular identifiers for immune sequencing clone quantification. Using its own MiXCR run on the PCR reads, TCRdb lists one record per CDR3 protein. The table lists 9,500 to 15,000 distinct CDR3 sequences, about 18% of them singletons, with around 1.6% in the top ten. Specimen: naive CD8+ T cells from blood, with Jurkat cell RNA spiked in. These receptors all stem from a human donor in good health. Some libraries in this study had Jurkat cell RNA spiked in. The CDR3 runs from the conserved cysteine through the conserved F or W. The D gene is left open where the match is weak. The size field is filled for only some rows; it gives once, few, many or a size class.

clone size: many
D gene: .
V gene: TRBV29-1
J gene: TRBJ1-3
CDR3 DNA: TGCAGCGTTGAGGTCTTCGATTGGGGAAACACCATATATTTT
CDR3 protein: CSVEVFDWGNTIYF

clone size: medium-sized
D gene: TRBD1
V gene: TRBV4-1
J gene: TRBJ2-1
CDR3 DNA: TGCGCCAGCAGCCTGGGACAGGGGGACCCGGGGTTCTTC
CDR3 protein: CASSLGQGDPGFF

clone size: medium-sized
D gene: TRBD2
V gene: TRBV4-3
J gene: TRBJ2-3
CDR3 DNA: TGCGCCAGCAGCCAAGACCTGGCGGGAGGGCCAGATACGCAGTATTTT
CDR3 protein: CASSQDLAGGPDTQYF

clone size: medium-sized
D gene: .
V gene: TRBV13
J gene: TRBJ1-1
CDR3 DNA: TGTGCCAGCAGCTTAGGGGATACTGAAGCTTTCTTT
CDR3 protein: CASSLGDTEAFF

clone size: medium-sized
D gene: .
V gene: TRBV6-5
J gene: TRBJ2-7
CDR3 DNA: TGTGCCAGCAGTAGAGGACCCGAGCAGTACTTC
CDR3 protein: CASSRGPEQYF

clone size: .
D gene: TRBD1
V gene: TRBV28
J gene: TRBJ2-3
CDR3 DNA: TGTGCCAGCAGTCTCCCATATGAGACAGGGGGCAGGGAGCCCCAGTATTTT
CDR3 protein: CASSLPYETGGREPQYF

clone size: many
D gene: TRBD1
V gene: TRBV3-1
J gene: TRBJ2-2
CDR3 DNA: TGTGCCAGCAGCCAGAAAACAGGGGGCTGGGACACCGGGGAGCTGTTTTTT
CDR3 protein: CASSQKTGGWDTGELFF

clone size: medium-sized
D gene: .
V gene: TRBV4-3
J gene: TRBJ2-2
CDR3 DNA: TGCGCCAGCAGCCAAGATCGGTTCGGATCCCCCGGGGAGCTGTTTTTT
CDR3 protein: CASSQDRFGSPGELFF

clone size: many
D gene: TRBD2
V gene: TRBV19
J gene: TRBJ2-2
CDR3 DNA: TGTGCCAGTAAAGGGACTAGCGGGGGAAACACCGGGGAGCTGTTTTTT
CDR3 protein: CASKGTSGGNTGELFF

clone size: medium-sized
D gene: .
V gene: TRBV6-2/TRBV6-3
J gene: TRBJ2-7
CDR3 DNA: TGTGCCAGCAGTTACTCGGTGGGCTACGAGCAGTACTTC
CDR3 protein: CASSYSVGYEQYF

clone size: medium-sized
D gene: .
V gene: TRBV30
J gene: TRBJ2-3
CDR3 DNA: TGTGCCTGGAGCGGGAGTTCGGATACGCAGTATTTT
CDR3 protein: CAWSGSSDTQYF

clone size: few
D gene: TRBD2
V gene: TRBV19
J gene: TRBJ2-1
CDR3 DNA: TGTGCCAGTAGTACCGGACTAGCGGCTGAGCAGTTCTTC
CDR3 protein: CASSTGLAAEQFF

clone size: many
D gene: .
V gene: TRBV5-4
J gene: TRBJ1-6
CDR3 DNA: TGTGCCAGCAGCTTTGGTGTGGACCTTCTTGCCCCCCTCCACTTT
CDR3 protein: CASSFGVDLLAPLHF

clone size: many
D gene: .
V gene: TRBV19
J gene: TRBJ2-1
CDR3 DNA: TGTGCCAGTAGCCCTCAGGGTGTCCATGAGCAGTTCTTC
CDR3 protein: CASSPQGVHEQFF

clone size: .
D gene: .
V gene: TRBV7-2
J gene: TRBJ2-5
CDR3 DNA: TGTGCAAGCAGCTTAAGCCTCCAAGAGTCCCAGTACTTC
CDR3 protein: CASSLSLQESQYF

clone size: medium-sized
D gene: .
V gene: TRBV20-1
J gene: TRBJ2-5
CDR3 DNA: TGCAGTGCTAGAGATCGGTCCTTCCTAGCGTCTATACAAGAGACCCAGTACTTC
CDR3 protein: CSARDRSFLASIQETQYF

clone size: many
D gene: TRBD2
V gene: TRBV7-9
J gene: TRBJ2-5
CDR3 DNA: TGTGCCAGCAGCCCCACCCATAGCGGGAGCGGCCAAGAGACCCAGTACTTC
CDR3 protein: CASSPTHSGSGQETQYF

clone size: many
D gene: .
V gene: TRBV12-3/TRBV12-4
J gene: TRBJ1-4
CDR3 DNA: TGTGCCAGCAGCCTGCGGGGCGAAAAACTGTTTTTT
CDR3 protein: CASSLRGEKLFF

clone size: many
D gene: TRBD1
V gene: TRBV27
J gene: TRBJ1-5
CDR3 DNA: TGTGCCAGCGCCTGGACAGGGGATGGCAATCAGCCCCAGCATTTT
CDR3 protein: CASAWTGDGNQPQHF

clone size: medium-sized
D gene: TRBD1
V gene: TRBV10-1
J gene: TRBJ1-5
CDR3 DNA: TGCGCCAGCACTCGCCGATACAGACAGGGAAATCAGCCCCAGCATTTT
CDR3 protein: CASTRRYRQGNQPQHF

clone size: many
D gene: .
V gene: TRBV27
J gene: TRBJ2-6
CDR3 DNA: TGTGCCAGCAGTTTCTTCTCTGGGGCCAACGTCCTGACTTTC
CDR3 protein: CASSFFSGANVLTF

clone size: many
D gene: TRBD2
V gene: TRBV28
J gene: TRBJ2-3
CDR3 DNA: TGTGCCAGCAGTTTTCTGGGACTAGCGGGAGAAACAGATACGCAGTATTTT
CDR3 protein: CASSFLGLAGETDTQYF

clone size: many
D gene: .
V gene: TRBV11-3
J gene: TRBJ1-4
CDR3 DNA: TGTGCCAGCAGCCCACGGACAGCTCATGAAAAACTGTTTTTT
CDR3 protein: CASSPRTAHEKLFF

clone size: medium-sized
D gene: .
V gene: TRBV7-6
J gene: TRBJ2-1
CDR3 DNA: TGTGCCAGCAGCTCCTTCTTCCGGGACGGACGGGACAATGAGCAGTTCTTC
CDR3 protein: CASSSFFRDGRDNEQFF

clone size: many
D gene: .
V gene: TRBV10-3
J gene: TRBJ1-1
CDR3 DNA: TGTGCCATCAGGGACAAGCAGAACACTGAAGCTTTCTTT
CDR3 protein: CAIRDKQNTEAFF

clone size: many
D gene: TRBD2
V gene: TRBV7-9
J gene: TRBJ2-7
CDR3 DNA: TGTGCCAGCAGCTTAGCAAGGCGGGGGGGAGGCTACGAGCAGTACTTC
CDR3 protein: CASSLARRGGGYEQYF

clone size: medium-sized
D gene: TRBD1
V gene: TRBV7-6
J gene: TRBJ2-7
CDR3 DNA: TGTGCCAGCAGCCCCGGGACAGGGGCCTACGAGCAGTACTTC
CDR3 protein: CASSPGTGAYEQYF

clone size: many
D gene: .
V gene: TRBV28
J gene: TRBJ2-7
CDR3 DNA: TGTGCCAGCAGTCAACTTGGAGTTGGGCAAGAGCAGTACTTC
CDR3 protein: CASSQLGVGQEQYF

clone size: .
D gene: TRBD2
V gene: TRBV23-1
J gene: TRBJ2-1
CDR3 DNA: TGCGCCAGCAGTCACAATCCAGTACAAGAGTCTAGCGGGAGATGTACTTGGAATGAGCAGTTCTTC
CDR3 protein: CASSHNPVQESSGRCTWNEQFF

clone size: .
D gene: .
V gene: TRBV24-1
J gene: TRBJ2-1
CDR3 DNA: TGTGCCACCAGTGATTCGATTGGGAAACCACCCAGTGAGCAGTTCTTC
CDR3 protein: CATSDSIGKPPSEQFF

clone size: medium-sized
D gene: TRBD2
V gene: TRBV24-1
J gene: TRBJ2-1
CDR3 DNA: TGTGCCACCCAGGGGCTAGCGGGAGGCAATGAGCAGTTCTTC
CDR3 protein: CATQGLAGGNEQFF

clone size: few
D gene: .
V gene: TRBV12-3/TRBV12-4
J gene: TRBJ2-2
CDR3 DNA: TGTGCCAGCAGTATCACCGGGGAGCTGTTTTTT
CDR3 protein: CASSITGELFF

clone size: medium-sized
D gene: .
V gene: TRBV24-1
J gene: TRBJ2-1
CDR3 DNA: TGTGCCACCAGTGACCCCGACCAAGGTCCCAACAATGAGCAGTTCTTC
CDR3 protein: CATSDPDQGPNNEQFF

clone size: many
D gene: .
V gene: TRBV27
J gene: TRBJ1-3
CDR3 DNA: TGTGCCAGCAGTGACCGCCCGTACTCTGGAAACACCATATATTTT
CDR3 protein: CASSDRPYSGNTIYF

clone size: .
D gene: TRBD1
V gene: TRBV7-6
J gene: TRBJ2-7
CDR3 DNA: TGTGCCAGCAGCTTTGGACAGGGAGAATCCTACGAGCAGTACTTT
CDR3 protein: CASSFGQGESYEQYF